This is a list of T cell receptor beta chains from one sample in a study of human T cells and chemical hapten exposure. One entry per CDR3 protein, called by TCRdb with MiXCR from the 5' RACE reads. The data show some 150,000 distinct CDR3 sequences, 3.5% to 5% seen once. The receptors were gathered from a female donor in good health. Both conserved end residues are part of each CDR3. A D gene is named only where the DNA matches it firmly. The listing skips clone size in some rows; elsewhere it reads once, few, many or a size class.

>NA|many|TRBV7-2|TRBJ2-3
TGTGCCAGCAGCTTAGGTAACCGGGGGGCCTTCCGAGATACGCAGTATTTT
CASSLGNRGAFRDTQYF
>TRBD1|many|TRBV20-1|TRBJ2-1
TGCAGTGCTCTCGACAGGGGAGGTGAGCAGTTCTTC
CSALDRGGEQFF
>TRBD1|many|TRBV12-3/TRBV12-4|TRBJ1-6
TGTGCCAGCAGTTTTGGGACAGGGGGTGTTAGAAATTCACCCCTCCACTTT
CASSFGTGGVRNSPLHF
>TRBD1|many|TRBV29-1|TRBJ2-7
TGCAGCGCTGTCCCGGGACAGCCCCCCTACGAGCAGTACTTC
CSAVPGQPPYEQYF
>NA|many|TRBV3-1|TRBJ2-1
TGTGCCAGCAGCCGACTAGGCAATGAGCAGTTCTTC
CASSRLGNEQFF
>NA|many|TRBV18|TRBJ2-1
TGTGCCAGCTCACCCGAGCATTACAATGAGCAGTTCTTC
CASSPEHYNEQFF
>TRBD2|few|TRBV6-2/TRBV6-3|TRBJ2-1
TGTGCCAGCAGTTCTAGCGGGGGGGCCCTCCGTAATGAGCAGTTCTTC
CASSSSGGALRNEQFF
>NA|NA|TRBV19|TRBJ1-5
TGTGCCAGTATGGCGGCCCCGAATAGCAATCAGCCCCAGCATTTT
CASMAAPNSNQPQHF
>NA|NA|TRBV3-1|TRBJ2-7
TGTGCCAGCAGCCAAGAGAGCCCAGGACTCATCTGGTTC
CASSQESPGLIWF
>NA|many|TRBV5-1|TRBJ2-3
TGCGCCAGCAGCTTGGCAAGCACAGATACGCAGTATTTT
CASSLASTDTQYF
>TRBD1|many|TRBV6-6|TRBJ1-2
TGTGCCAGCAGTGCCTTTCTGACAGGGACTAACTATGGCTACACCTTC
CASSAFLTGTNYGYTF
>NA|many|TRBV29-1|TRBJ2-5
TGCAGCGTTGAACAGTTCAGGAGCCAAGAGACCCAGTACTTC
CSVEQFRSQETQYF
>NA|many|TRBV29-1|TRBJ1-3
TGCAGCGCCACCATAAGCGCGTTCTCTGGAAACACCATATATTTT
CSATISAFSGNTIYF
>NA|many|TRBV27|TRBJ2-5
TGTGCCACACGTCCGTCCCCGGCAAAAGAGACCCAGTACTTC
CATRPSPAKETQYF
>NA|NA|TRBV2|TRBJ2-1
TGTGCCAGCAGTGTCGGTCCGGGGGGCCGTGTCGATGAGCAGTTCTTC
CASSVGPGGRVDEQFF
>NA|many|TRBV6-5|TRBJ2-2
TGTGCCAGTCACCAAGGGGGAGTTCGGGTTGGCGGGGAGCTGTTTTTT
CASHQGGVRVGGELFF
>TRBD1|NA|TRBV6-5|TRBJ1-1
TGTGCCAGCAGTTCAAGGGGACAGGGCGGGAGAACTGAAGCTTTCTTT
CASSSRGQGGRTEAFF
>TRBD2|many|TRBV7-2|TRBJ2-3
TGTGCCAGCAGCCTGCCGACTAGCGGGGGGAGGCAGGGTACGCAGTATTTT
CASSLPTSGGRQGTQYF
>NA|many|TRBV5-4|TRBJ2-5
TGTGCCAGCAGGAGTGGGGGGGCCTCCGGTGAGACCCAGTACTTC
CASRSGGASGETQYF
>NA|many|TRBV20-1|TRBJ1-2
TGCAGTGCCAAGGGGGGTTTGGTCTATGGCTACACCTTC
CSAKGGLVYGYTF
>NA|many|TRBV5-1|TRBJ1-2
TGCGCCAGCAGCTTCATGGGACGGGATGGCTACACCTTC
CASSFMGRDGYTF
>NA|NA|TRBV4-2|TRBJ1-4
TGTGCCAGCAGCCAACCCGAACCGTATGAAAAACTGTTTTTT
CASSQPEPYEKLFF
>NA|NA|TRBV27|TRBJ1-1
TGTGCCAGCAGTTTATACGTCAGGCACACTGAAGCTTTCTTT
CASSLYVRHTEAFF
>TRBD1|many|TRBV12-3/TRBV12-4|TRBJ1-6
TGTGCCAGCAGTCGCCGGGACAGGGTAGCTGGTTCACCCCTCCACTTT
CASSRRDRVAGSPLHF
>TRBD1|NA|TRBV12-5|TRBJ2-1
TGTGCTGGCCGAACAGGGGGCGCCGACAATGAGCAGTTCTTC
CAGRTGGADNEQFF
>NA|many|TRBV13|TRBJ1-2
TGTGCCAGCAGCCCGAGAAGACAGGCGAACTATGGCTACACCTTC
CASSPRRQANYGYTF
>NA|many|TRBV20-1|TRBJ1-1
TGCAGTGCTAGAGATGTACTGGGGAGTGACACTGAAGCTTTCTTT
CSARDVLGSDTEAFF
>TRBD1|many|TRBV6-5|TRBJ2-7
TGTGCCAGCCGCCCTACAGGACAGGGATACTACGAGCAGTACTTC
CASRPTGQGYYEQYF
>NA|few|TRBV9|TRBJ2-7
TGTGCCAGCAGCCCGTTTCTCGGGGACCGGCGCTCAAAGGAGCAGTACTTC
CASSPFLGDRRSKEQYF
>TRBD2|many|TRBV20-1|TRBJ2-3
TGCAGTGCTAGAGCTCCCGGCGGGGGTTCAGATACGCAGTATTTT
CSARAPGGGSDTQYF
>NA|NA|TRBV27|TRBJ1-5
TGTGCCAGCAGTCCCCGACGCGTTTTTCGAAGTCAGCCCCAGCATTTT
CASSPRRVFRSQPQHF
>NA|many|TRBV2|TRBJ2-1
TGTGCCAGCAGTGAAGGTCAAAGCTCCTACAATGAGCAGTTCTTC
CASSEGQSSYNEQFF
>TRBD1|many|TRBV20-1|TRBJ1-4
TGCAGTGCTACCCCAGGGGGGGATAATGAAAAACTGTTTTTT
CSATPGGDNEKLFF
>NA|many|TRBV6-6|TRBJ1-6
TGTGCCAGCAGTTACGGCAGGGTCGGATCACCCCTCCACTTT
CASSYGRVGSPLHF
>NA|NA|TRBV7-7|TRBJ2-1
TGTGCCAGCAGCTTAGCCGGGACGCCCTACAATGAGCAGTTCTTC
CASSLAGTPYNEQFF
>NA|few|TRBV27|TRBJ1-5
TGTGCCAGCAGTTTAGGGGAAGGAAACGGTCAGCCCCAGCATTTT
CASSLGEGNGQPQHF
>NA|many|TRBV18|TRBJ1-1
TGTGCCAGCTCACCAGATCAGAACACTGAAGCTTTCTTT
CASSPDQNTEAFF
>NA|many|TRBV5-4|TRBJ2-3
TGTGCCAGCAGGTTGGGACCAGACACAGATACGCAGTATTTT
CASRLGPDTDTQYF
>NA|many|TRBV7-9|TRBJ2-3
TGTGCCAGCAGCTTAGGGGGAAATACGCAGTATTTT
CASSLGGNTQYF
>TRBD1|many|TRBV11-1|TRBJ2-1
TGTGCCAGCAGCTCACCCCATACCGGGACAGGGGTTGGCGAGCAGTTCTTC
CASSSPHTGTGVGEQFF
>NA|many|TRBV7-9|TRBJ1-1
TGTGCCAGCAGCTTAGATCCATTTGAAGCTTTCTTT
CASSLDPFEAFF
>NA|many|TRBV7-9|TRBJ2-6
TGTGCCAGCAGCTTTAGCTTGGACTCTGGGGCCAACGTCCTGACTTTC
CASSFSLDSGANVLTF
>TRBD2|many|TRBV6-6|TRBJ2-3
TGTGCCAGCAGTTACAGGCTAGCGGGGACAAAGACGCAGTATTTT
CASSYRLAGTKTQYF
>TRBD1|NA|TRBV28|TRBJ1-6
TGTGCCAGCGGACAGGGAGCCTATAATTCACCCCTCCACTTT
CASGQGAYNSPLHF
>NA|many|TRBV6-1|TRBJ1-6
TGTGCCAGCAGTGATATGGGTGTAGCACCCCTCCACTTT
CASSDMGVAPLHF
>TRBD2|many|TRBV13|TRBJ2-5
TGTGCCAGCAGCTATGCGGGGGGCCACGGAGAGACCCAGTACTTC
CASSYAGGHGETQYF
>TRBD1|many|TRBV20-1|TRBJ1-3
TGCAGTGCTGTCTTCGGACAGGGAATCGGAAACACCATATATTTT
CSAVFGQGIGNTIYF
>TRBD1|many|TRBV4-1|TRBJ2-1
TGCGCCAGCAGCCTAGATCCGGGACAGCTCAATGAGCAGTTCTTC
CASSLDPGQLNEQFF
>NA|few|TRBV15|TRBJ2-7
TGTGCCACCAGCAGAGATCGGACGGACCAATACGAGCAGTACTTC
CATSRDRTDQYEQYF
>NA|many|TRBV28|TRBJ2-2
TGTGCCAGCAGTCCAGAAAGGGAGAACACCGGGGAGCTGTTTTTT
CASSPERENTGELFF
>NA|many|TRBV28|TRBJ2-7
TGTGCCAGCAGTCTCCCCCCTACAGGGCCGGACTCCTACGAGCAGTACTTC
CASSLPPTGPDSYEQYF
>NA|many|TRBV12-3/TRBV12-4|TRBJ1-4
TGTGCCAGCAGTTTCGCATCTGCTAATGAAAAACTGTTTTTT
CASSFASANEKLFF
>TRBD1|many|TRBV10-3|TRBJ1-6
TGTGCCATCCGGGACAGGGATAATTCACCCCTCCACTTT
CAIRDRDNSPLHF
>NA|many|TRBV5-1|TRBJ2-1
TGCGCCAGCAGCCCACTCTACGACAATGAGCAGTTCTTC
CASSPLYDNEQFF
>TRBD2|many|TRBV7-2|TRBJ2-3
TGTGCCAGCAGAATAGCTGGCGGGGGGGTCACAGATACGCAGTATTTT
CASRIAGGGVTDTQYF
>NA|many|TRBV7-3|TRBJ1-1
TGTGCCAGCAGTCAGCTAGCAAACACTGAAGCTTTCTTT
CASSQLANTEAFF
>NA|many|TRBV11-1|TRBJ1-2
TGTGCCAGCAGCCCCCCTGGGGTTTTTGGCTACACCTTC
CASSPPGVFGYTF
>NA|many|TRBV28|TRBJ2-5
TGTGCCAGCACTACGCCGACGGCTGCGGGGGCCCGTGAGACCCAGTACTTC
CASTTPTAAGARETQYF
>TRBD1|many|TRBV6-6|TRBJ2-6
TGTGCCAGCAGTACCGACAGGGGTCTTTTTGGGGCCAACGTCCTGACTTTC
CASSTDRGLFGANVLTF